This T cell receptor beta chain originates from a study of T-cell memory formation after mild COVID-19. The study's findings and limits: Balance between CD4 and CD8 was seen in clones contracting day 15 to 85, and a CD4+ lean was seen in later expanders.

A 5'RACE reaction primed in the constant segment made cDNA libraries of TCR alpha and TCR beta, and these carried sample barcodes and UMIs. TCRdb ran MiXCR on the 5' RACE reads and lists one entry per CDR3 protein. Counted here are approximately 250,000 distinct CDR3 sequences, approximately 16% occurring once; the ten biggest clones make up roughly a fifth. Comments on this clonotype: Its antigen is undetermined.

Germline-derived CDR1 and CDR2 are LGHNA and YSLEER. The V gene end was trimmed by 2 bases and the J gene end by 8 bases; junction bases not matched to a gene: 5. The length of the CDR3 is 14 residues. The sequence was obtained from a man aged 18-30 years who had mild COVID-19 (a few samples of this study predate the infection). Cell type and time point are not known. The specimen sequenced was PBMCs or a T cell subset sorted from them (not recorded which). The chain recombines TRBV4-3 with TRBJ2-1; 8 bases are shared with TRBD1. The CDR3 reads CASSQRTGMDEQFF. The CDR3 DNA reads as TGCGCCAGCAGCCAAAGGACAGGGATGGATGAGCAGTTCTTC.